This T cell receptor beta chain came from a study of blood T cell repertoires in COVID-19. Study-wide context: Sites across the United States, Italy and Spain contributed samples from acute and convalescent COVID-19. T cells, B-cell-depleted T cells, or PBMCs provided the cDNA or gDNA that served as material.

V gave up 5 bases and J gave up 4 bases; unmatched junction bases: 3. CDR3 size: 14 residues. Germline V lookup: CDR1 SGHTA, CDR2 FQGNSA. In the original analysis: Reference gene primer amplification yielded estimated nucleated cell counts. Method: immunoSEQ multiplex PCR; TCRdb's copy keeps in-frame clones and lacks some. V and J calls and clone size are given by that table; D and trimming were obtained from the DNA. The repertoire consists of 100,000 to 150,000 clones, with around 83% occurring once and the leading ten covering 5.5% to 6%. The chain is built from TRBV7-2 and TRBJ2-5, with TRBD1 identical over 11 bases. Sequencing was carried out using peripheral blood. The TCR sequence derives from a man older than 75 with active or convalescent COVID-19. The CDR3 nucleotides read TGTGCCAGCAGCGGACAGGGGGCGGGAGAGACCCAGTACTTC. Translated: CASSGQGAGETQYF.